Listed here are 30 T cell receptor beta chains from one sample, sequenced in a study of T cell responses to AZD1222 COVID-19 vaccine. Method: immunoSEQ multiplex PCR; TCRdb's copy keeps in-frame clones and lacks some. The sample carries about 73,000 clones, 85% to 90% recorded once. The material sequenced was peripheral blood, taken 28 days after the second AZD1222 dose. These receptors were obtained from an adult who received the AZD1222 COVID-19 vaccine.

This chain connects TRBV2 to TRBJ2-2; 8 bases match TRBD2. With V trimmed by 5 bases and J by 2 bases, 4 bases remained unmatched. Germline CDR1 SNHLY, CDR2 FYNNEI. There are 15 residues in the CDR3. The CDR3 DNA reads TGTGCCAGCAGTAGGAGCGGGGGAAACACCGGGGAGCTGTTTTTT. It is translated as CASSRSGGNTGELFF.

This chain connects TRBV10-3 to TRBJ2-2; TRBD2 might be the D (6 bases). Trimming left V 4 bases short and J 1 base short, with 13 bases between. The CDR3 has 16 amino acids. Germline-derived CDR1 and CDR2 are ENHRY and SYGVKD. CDR3 sequence reads: CAISVASDLNTGELFF. CDR3 DNA: TGTGCCATCAGTGTTGCTAGCGATTTGAACACCGGGGAGCTGTTTTTT.

This clone was recorded once. The chain links TRBV19 to TRBJ1-5, with D hard to call. CDR1 and CDR2 from the germline V gene are LNHDA and SQIVND (reference sequence). The CDR3 covers 15 residues. V was trimmed by 5 bases and J by 5 bases, leaving 16 bases between them. The DNA of the CDR3 is TGTGCCAGTAGTTCAAAGGGAGGCAGCTATCAGCCCCAGCATTTT. Its translation is CASSSKGGSYQPQHF. The entire variable domain, with the rest obtained from reference TRBV19 and TRBJ1-5, is as follows: DGGITQSPKYLFRKEGQNVTLSCEQNLNHDAMYWYRQDPGQGLRLIYYSQIVNDFQKGDIAEGYSVSREKKESFPLTVTSAQKNPTAFYLCASSSKGGSYQPQHFGDGTRLSIL.

The CDR3 DNA reads TGCAGCGTTGAAGAAGGGGGCCGAAGCACTGAAGCTTTCTTT. Protein sequence: CSVEEGGRSTEAFF. V is TRBV29-1 and J is TRBJ1-1, with 7 bases lining up with TRBD1. J gave up 4 bases and V 0 bases, and 5 bases lay outside the gene matches. CDR3 length equals 14 residues. The germline CDR1 and CDR2 sequences are SQVTM and ANQGSEA. The variable domain in full, completed from reference TRBV29-1 and TRBJ1-1, reads SAVISQKPSRDICQRGTSLTIQCQVDSQVTMMFWYRQQPGQSLTLIATANQGSEATYESGFVIDKFPISRPNLTFSTLTVSNMSPEDSSIYLCSVEEGGRSTEAFFGQGTRLTVV.

This rearrangement joins TRBV6-5 to TRBJ1-3, with D possibly being TRBD1 (5 bases). Germline V gene lookup returns CDR1 MNHEY and CDR2 SVGAGI. With 8 bases removed from V and 1 base from J, the gap between germline ends came to 12 bases. The CDR3 is 14 residues long. DNA of the CDR3: TGTGCCAGCCTGGGACCCACATCTGGAAACACCATATATTTT. Its translation is CASLGPTSGNTIYF.

The chain is built from TRBV5-3 and TRBJ1-4, with D maybe TRBD1 (5 bases). TRBV5-3 is known as an ORF, though its function is uncertain. Between the trimmed V and J ends, which lost 5 bases and 4 bases, there was a span of 15 bases. CDR3 length equals 15 residues. In DNA form, the CDR3 reads TGTGCCAGAAGAAGGACACGGTGGGATAATGAAAAACTGTTTTTT. It codes for CARRRTRWDNEKLFF.

The rearrangement links TRBV6-2 or TRBV6-3 to TRBJ1-1; possible D gene TRBD1, 5 bases. The germline CDR1 and CDR2 sequences are MNHEY and SVGEGT. The V and J ends lost 4 bases and 0 bases respectively, with 15 bases between them. This CDR3 has 16 amino acids. DNA of the CDR3: TGTGCCAGCAGTTCACAGGCTTTGAGGATGAACACTGAAGCTTTCTTT. Its protein product is CASSSQALRMNTEAFF.

The chain joins TRBV6-5 to TRBJ2-3; maybe TRBD2 (5 bases). Trimming left V 8 bases short and J 6 bases short, with 9 bases between. This CDR3 region has 11 residues. CDR1 and CDR2 (germline): MNHEY, SVGAGI. CDR3 sequence (DNA): TGTGCCAGCCGGACTGCGGATACGCAGTATTTT. It codes for CASRTADTQYF.

The chain uses TRBV12-5 and TRBJ1-5; 7 nucleotides line up with TRBD1. The CDR3 has 16 residues. The germline V gene has CDR1 LGHNT and CDR2 FRNRAP. V lost 4 bases, J lost 6 bases, and 12 bases stayed unmatched. CDR3 sequence (DNA): TGTGCTAGTGGTTCGGCCCCGGGACAGAAGGGTCAGCCCCAGCATTTT. Residues: CASGSAPGQKGQPQHF.

This clone was found once. The chain carries TRBV5-1 and TRBJ1-4, with D tentatively TRBD1 (5 bases). The V end lost 4 bases, the J end lost 3 bases, and 13 bases lay between the germline ends. The CDR3 has 15 amino acids. In germline, CDR1 is SGHRS, CDR2 YFSETQ. The DNA of the CDR3 is TGCGCCAGCAGCACCGGGACCTTAGCTAATGAAAAACTGTTTTTT. Translating gives CASSTGTLANEKLFF.

V usage is TRBV7-2 and J usage is TRBJ1-4; the D is unclear. The germline gives CDR1 SGHTA, CDR2 FQGNSA. The CDR3 runs 15 residues. The V and J ends lost 7 bases and 5 bases respectively, with 17 bases between them. The CDR3 protein is CASNIKPGINEKLFF. Here the CDR3 DNA reads TGTGCCAGCAACATAAAACCGGGAATCAATGAAAAACTGTTTTTT.

The genes are TRBV29-1 and TRBJ1-4; D gene ambiguous. The CDR3 has 12 amino acids. Germline lookup yields CDR1 SQVTM and CDR2 ANQGSEA. With 7 bases removed from V and 5 bases from J, the gap between germline ends came to 11 bases. In nucleotides, the CDR3 is TGCAGCGCCAGGACGCAAAATGAAAAACTGTTTTTT. Protein product: CSARTQNEKLFF.

V and J are TRBV29-1 and TRBJ1-5; a weak D match, TRBD1 (6 bases). The CDR3 sequence is 12 residues long. Germline V gene data show CDR1 as SQVTM and CDR2 as ANQGSEA. V gave up 6 bases and J gave up 4 bases, with 10 bases separating them. In nucleotides, the CDR3 is TGCAGCGTCTGGACAGTTAATCAGCCCCAGCATTTT. Protein: CSVWTVNQPQHF. Filled out from reference TRBV29-1 and TRBJ1-5, the complete variable domain reads SAVISQKPSRDICQRGTSLTIQCQVDSQVTMMFWYRQQPGQSLTLIATANQGSEATYESGFVIDKFPISRPNLTFSTLTVSNMSPEDSSIYLCSVWTVNQPQHFGDGTRLSIL.

This chain links TRBV5-1 with TRBJ2-5; D call uncertain. The germline V gene has CDR1 SGHRS and CDR2 YFSETQ. This CDR3 is built from 14 residues. V was clipped by 0 bases and J by 5 bases, with 11 bases between them. CDR3 DNA: TGCGCCAGCAGCTTGGAGGGCAGTTTGGAGACCCAGTACTTC. Protein: CASSLEGSLETQYF.

Here the CDR3 DNA reads TGTGCCAGCAGTGTAGGACAGCATCAGCCCCAGCATTTT. Its protein is CASSVGQHQPQHF. The J gene is TRBJ1-5, the V gene TRBV6-1, with D possibly being TRBD1 (6 bases). V gave up 4 bases and J gave up 5 bases, with 9 bases separating them. CDR3 length equals 13 residues. Germline-derived CDR1 and CDR2 are MNHNS and SASEGT.

The V gene is TRBV24-1, the J gene TRBJ1-1; D is ambiguous. Trimming took 3 bases from V and 2 from J, leaving 9 bases between them. The CDR3 is 14 amino acids. Germline V CDR1 and CDR2: KGHDR, SFDVKD. Written as DNA, the CDR3 is TGTGCCACCAGTGATGGTCAAATTAACACTGAAGCTTTCTTT. Its translation: CATSDGQINTEAFF.

The CDR3 DNA reads as TGTGCCAGCAGAGCGACTGGCGGGGAGCAGTTCTTC. Protein product: CASRATGGEQFF. This sequence joins TRBV12-3 or TRBV12-4 and TRBJ2-1; perhaps TRBD2 as D (5 bases). Trimming stripped 6 bases from V and 10 bases from J, with 13 bases between. The CDR3 covers 12 residues.

This clone appeared once. CDR3 DNA: TGTGCCAGCAGCGTTGCGGGATTTCCCACAGATACGCAGTATTTT. This codes for CASSVAGFPTDTQYF. The gene calls are TRBV9 and TRBJ2-3; possible D gene TRBD2, 6 bases. The CDR3 is 15 residues long. Germline V gives CDR1 SGDLS, CDR2 YYNGEE. Trimming removed 2 bases from V and 2 bases from J, with 12 bases in between.

The chain employs TRBV10-3 and TRBJ2-4; D tentatively reads TRBD1 or TRBD2 (6 bases each). In germline, CDR1 is ENHRY, CDR2 SYGVKD. The V end lost 3 bases, the J end lost 0 bases, and 9 bases lay between the germline ends. The length of the CDR3 is 15 residues. DNA of the CDR3: TGTGCCATCAGTGAAGGGGGGCTAGCCAAAAACATTCAGTACTTC. Amino acids: CAISEGGLAKNIQYF.

The rearrangement links TRBV19 to TRBJ2-1, with D tentatively TRBD2 (6 bases). The CDR3 runs to 16 residues. Germline-derived CDR1 and CDR2 are LNHDA and SQIVND (reference sequence). Trimming removed 4 bases from V and 3 bases from J, with 16 bases in between. The CDR3 sequence is CASSNALAPRYNEQFF. CDR3 DNA: TGTGCCAGTAGTAATGCACTAGCACCCCGCTACAATGAGCAGTTCTTC.

The gene calls are TRBV30 and TRBJ1-1; TRBD1 agrees at 7 bases. Trimming at V came to 3 bases and at J to 2 bases, leaving 6 bases not matched to a gene. The germline V gene encodes CDR1 GTSNPN and CDR2 SVGIG (reference sequence). CDR3 length: 14 residues. The CDR3 sequence: CAWRPTGFNTEAFF. In DNA, the CDR3 is TGTGCCTGGAGGCCGACAGGGTTTAACACTGAAGCTTTCTTT. The whole variable domain, remainder taken from reference TRBV30 and TRBJ1-1, is SQTIHQWPATLVQPVGSPLSLECTVEGTSNPNLYWYRQAAGRGLQLLFYSVGIGQISSEVPQNLSASRPQDRQFILSSKKLLLSDSGFYLCAWRPTGFNTEAFFGQGTRLTVV.

The V gene is TRBV28, the J gene TRBJ1-6; weak D call: TRBD1 (6 bases). There are 17 residues in the CDR3. Germline loops: CDR1 MDHEN, CDR2 SYDVKM. Trimming removed 1 base from V and 7 bases from J, with 17 bases in between. The CDR3 region is CASSLSILQGPNSPLHF. In DNA form, the CDR3 reads TGTGCCAGCAGTTTATCGATACTCCAGGGGCCCAATTCACCCCTCCACTTT.

Here the CDR3 reads CASSEIVTRDGEQYF. Written as DNA, the CDR3 is TGTGCCAGCAGTGAAATCGTGACCAGGGACGGCGAGCAGTACTTC. This rearrangement joins TRBV2 to TRBJ2-7; D possibly matches TRBD1 or TRBD2 (5 bases each). The CDR3 consists of 15 residues. Germline-derived CDR1 and CDR2 are SNHLY and FYNNEI. V was trimmed by 2 bases and J by 6 bases, leaving 17 bases between them.

On this clone: At one boundary the junction diverges from the germline segment, which might be a read error. The rearrangement joins TRBV6-2 or TRBV6-3 to TRBJ2-3; D could derive from TRBD1 or TRBD2 (5 bases each). This CDR3 is built from 11 residues. The germline CDR1 and CDR2 sequences are MNHEY and SVGEGT. CDR3 sequence reads: CASSRGRGTTF. CDR3 DNA sequence: TGTGCCAGCAGTCGGGGCCGAGGGACGACGTTT.

The rearrangement uses TRBV5-4 and TRBJ1-1; 9 positions match TRBD1. Germline V lookup: CDR1 SGHNT, CDR2 YYREEE (reference sequence). CDR3 size: 16 residues. Losses at the gene ends were 7 bases for V and 2 bases for J; bases not matched to a gene: 12. The CDR3 DNA follows: TGTGCCAGCCGCCTGGACAGGGGATCCCCTAACACTGAAGCTTTCTTT. This gives the protein CASRLDRGSPNTEAFF.

The genes are TRBV13 and TRBJ2-7; D possibly corresponds to TRBD1 (6 bases). V lost 5 bases and J 1 base, leaving 12 bases between the germline ends. The CDR3 has 14 residues. The germline V gene encodes CDR1 PRHDT and CDR2 FYEKMQ (reference sequence). Here the CDR3 DNA reads TGTGCCAGCAGCCGCGGACAGCTTTCCTACGAGCAGTACTTC. Encoded protein: CASSRGQLSYEQYF.

This chain links TRBV19 with TRBJ1-5; no definite D call. Deletions cut 5 bases from V and 5 bases from J, with 19 bases between. This CDR3 comprises 16 residues. Germline-derived CDR1 and CDR2 are LNHDA and SQIVND (reference sequence). CDR3 in amino acids: CASSPPNLNPDQPQHF. The CDR3 region has the DNA TGTGCCAGTAGTCCCCCGAACCTGAACCCGGATCAGCCCCAGCATTTT.

V gene TRBV5-1 combines with J gene TRBJ2-2; D possibly uses TRBD1 or TRBD2 (5 bases each). Trimming pared 4 bases from V and 6 bases from J, leaving 10 bases between. CDR3 size: 13 residues. The germline V gene has CDR1 SGHRS and CDR2 YFSETQ. The CDR3 nucleotides read TGCGCCAGCAGCATGGGGCGGGCCGGGGAGCTGTTTTTT. This translates into CASSMGRAGELFF.

The V call is TRBV6-1, the J call TRBJ1-2; possibly TRBD1 for D (5 bases). Germline lookup yields CDR1 MNHNS and CDR2 SASEGT. This CDR3 has 12 residues. V was clipped by 1 base and J by 8 bases, with 8 bases between them. The CDR3 protein is CASSEGDWGYTF. CDR3 in DNA: TGTGCCAGCAGTGAAGGGGACTGGGGCTACACCTTC.

The rearrangement uses TRBV3-1 (or the pseudogene TRBV3-2) and TRBJ2-7; TRBD1 might be the D (6 bases). The CDR3 extends over 13 amino acids. Trimming removed 8 bases at V and 0 bases at J, with 11 bases between. Germline V lookup: CDR1 LGHDT, CDR2 YNNKEL (reference sequence). CDR3 coding DNA: TGTGCCAGCGGCAGGGGCAGCTCCTACGAGCAGTACTTC. This encodes CASGRGSSYEQYF.